The TCR beta chain under discussion was sequenced for a study of cytomegalovirus exposure and HLA in healthy donors. General study findings and limits: The only immune exposure information that was available was CMV serostatus. Prior analysis indicated that the majority of TCR beta V segments exhibited productivity approximately 87% or approximately 30% of the time. Within a later analysis, the majority of CMV-associated TCR beta chains appeared HLA-restricted.

Germline V gives CDR1 SGHTA, CDR2 FQGNSA. Trimming left V 4 bases short and J 6 bases short, with 19 bases between. The CDR3 is made up of 15 amino acids. The PCR had 60 Vbeta and 13 Jbeta primers. Repertoires were generated with immunoSEQ multiplex PCR, while TCRdb's copy carries only in-frame clones and drops some. This sample's table has 40,000 or so clones. About this clone itself: Its antigen is not identified.

The clonotype was recovered from a man aged 25-45 years in good health and CMV-seronegative. The sequenced sample was PBMCs. J is TRBJ2-7 and V is TRBV7-2; D is uncertain. CDR3: CASSSYELFRSEQYF. CDR3 nucleotides: TGTGCCAGCAGCTCCTATGAACTATTTAGGAGCGAGCAGTACTTC.